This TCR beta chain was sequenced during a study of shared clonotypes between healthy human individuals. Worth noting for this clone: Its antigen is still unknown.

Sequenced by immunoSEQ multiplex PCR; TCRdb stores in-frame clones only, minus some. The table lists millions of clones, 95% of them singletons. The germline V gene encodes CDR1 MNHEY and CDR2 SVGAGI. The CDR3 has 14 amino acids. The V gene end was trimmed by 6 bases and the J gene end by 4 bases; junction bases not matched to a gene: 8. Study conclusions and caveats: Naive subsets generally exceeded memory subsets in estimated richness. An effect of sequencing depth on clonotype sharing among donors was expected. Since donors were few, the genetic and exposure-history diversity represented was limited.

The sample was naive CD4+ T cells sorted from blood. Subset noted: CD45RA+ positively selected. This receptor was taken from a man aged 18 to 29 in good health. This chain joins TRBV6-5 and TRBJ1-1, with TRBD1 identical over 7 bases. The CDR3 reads CASSPGQLVTEAFF. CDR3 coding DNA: TGTGCCAGCAGCCCGGGACAGCTGGTCACTGAAGCTTTCTTT.